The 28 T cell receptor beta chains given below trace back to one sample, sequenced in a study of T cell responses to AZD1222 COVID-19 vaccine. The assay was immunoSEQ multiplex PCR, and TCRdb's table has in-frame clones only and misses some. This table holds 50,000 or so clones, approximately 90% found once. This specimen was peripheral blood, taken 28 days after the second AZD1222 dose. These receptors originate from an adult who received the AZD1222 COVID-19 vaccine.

CDR3 region: CASSLDHWTNTGELFF. DNA for the CDR3: TGTGCCAGCAGCTTGGACCATTGGACGAACACCGGGGAGCTGTTTTTT. The chain links TRBV5-4 to TRBJ2-2; no clear D gene. Trimming removed 0 bases from V and 0 bases from J, with 9 bases in between. The CDR3 runs 16 residues. The germline V gene has CDR1 SGHNT and CDR2 YYREEE (reference sequence).

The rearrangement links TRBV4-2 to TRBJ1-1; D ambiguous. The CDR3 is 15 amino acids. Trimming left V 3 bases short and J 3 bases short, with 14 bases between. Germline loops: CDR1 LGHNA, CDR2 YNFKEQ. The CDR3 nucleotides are TGTGCCAGCAGCCATCAGTTGGGGATGGACACTGAAGCTTTCTTT. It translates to CASSHQLGMDTEAFF.

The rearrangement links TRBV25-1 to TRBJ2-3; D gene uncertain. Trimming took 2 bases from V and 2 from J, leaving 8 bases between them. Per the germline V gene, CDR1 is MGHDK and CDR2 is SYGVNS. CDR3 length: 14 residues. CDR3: CASSEEQITDTQYF. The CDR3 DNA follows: TGTGCCAGCAGTGAAGAGCAGATCACAGATACGCAGTATTTT.

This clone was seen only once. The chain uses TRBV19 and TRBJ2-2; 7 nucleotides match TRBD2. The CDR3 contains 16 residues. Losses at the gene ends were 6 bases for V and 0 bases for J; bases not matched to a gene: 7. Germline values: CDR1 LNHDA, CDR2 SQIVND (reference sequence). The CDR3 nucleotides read TGTGCCAGTAGCCCCGGGGGGAACGCGAACACCGGGGAGCTGTTTTTT. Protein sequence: CASSPGGNANTGELFF.

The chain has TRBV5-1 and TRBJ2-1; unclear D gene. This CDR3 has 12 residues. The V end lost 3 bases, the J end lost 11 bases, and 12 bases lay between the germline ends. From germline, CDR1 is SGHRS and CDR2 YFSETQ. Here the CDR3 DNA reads TGCGCCAGCAGCTCCCCTTCTGGGAAGCAGTTCTTC. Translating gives CASSSPSGKQFF.

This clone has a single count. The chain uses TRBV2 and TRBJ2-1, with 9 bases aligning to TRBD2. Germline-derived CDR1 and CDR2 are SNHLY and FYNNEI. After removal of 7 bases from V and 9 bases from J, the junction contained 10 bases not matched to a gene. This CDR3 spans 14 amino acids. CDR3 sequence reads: CASTGAGGPVEQFF. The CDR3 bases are TGTGCCAGCACTGGGGCGGGGGGGCCGGTTGAGCAGTTCTTC.

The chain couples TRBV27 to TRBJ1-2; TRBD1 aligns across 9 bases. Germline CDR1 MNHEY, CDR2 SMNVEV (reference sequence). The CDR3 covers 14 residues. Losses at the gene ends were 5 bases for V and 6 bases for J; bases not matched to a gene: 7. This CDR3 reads CASSITGGEDGYTF. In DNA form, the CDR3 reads TGTGCCAGCAGTATTACAGGGGGCGAGGATGGCTACACCTTC.

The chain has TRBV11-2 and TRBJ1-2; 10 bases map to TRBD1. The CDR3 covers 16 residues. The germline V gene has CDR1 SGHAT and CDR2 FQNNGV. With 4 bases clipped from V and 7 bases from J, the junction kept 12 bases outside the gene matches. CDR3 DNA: TGTGCCAGCAGCTACACGGGACAGGGGATGTCGGTTGGCTACACCTTC. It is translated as CASSYTGQGMSVGYTF.

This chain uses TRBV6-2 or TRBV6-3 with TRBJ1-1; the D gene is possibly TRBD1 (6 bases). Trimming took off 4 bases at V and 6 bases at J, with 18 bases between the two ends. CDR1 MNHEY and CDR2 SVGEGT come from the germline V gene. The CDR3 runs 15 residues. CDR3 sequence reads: CASSSPRGGPSEAFF. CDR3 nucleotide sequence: TGTGCCAGCAGTTCCCCACGGGGGGGGCCCTCTGAAGCTTTCTTT.

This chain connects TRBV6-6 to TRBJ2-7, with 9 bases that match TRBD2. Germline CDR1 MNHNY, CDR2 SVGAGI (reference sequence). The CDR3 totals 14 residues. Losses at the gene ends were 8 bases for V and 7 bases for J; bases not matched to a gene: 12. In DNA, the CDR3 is TGTGCCAGCGGCGGGGGGGCCGACGGGAAGGAGCAGTACTTC. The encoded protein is CASGGGADGKEQYF.

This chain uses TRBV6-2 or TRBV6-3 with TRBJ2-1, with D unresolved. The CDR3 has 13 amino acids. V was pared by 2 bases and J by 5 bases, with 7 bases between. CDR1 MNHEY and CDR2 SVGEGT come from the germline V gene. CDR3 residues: CASSYQINNEQFF. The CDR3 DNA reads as TGTGCCAGCAGTTACCAGATAAACAATGAGCAGTTCTTC.

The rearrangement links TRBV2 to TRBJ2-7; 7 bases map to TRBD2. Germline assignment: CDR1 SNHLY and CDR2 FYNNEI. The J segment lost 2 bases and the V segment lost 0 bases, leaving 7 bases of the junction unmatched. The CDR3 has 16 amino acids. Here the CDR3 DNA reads TGTGCCAGCAGTGAAGCGGGGAGGGACGGGGCCTACGAGCAGTACTTC. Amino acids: CASSEAGRDGAYEQYF.

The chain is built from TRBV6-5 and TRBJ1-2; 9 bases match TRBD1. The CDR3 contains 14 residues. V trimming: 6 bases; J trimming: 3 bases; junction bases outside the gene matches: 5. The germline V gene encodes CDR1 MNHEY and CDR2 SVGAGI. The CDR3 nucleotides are TGTGCCAGCAGAAACAGGGGGCGAGACTATGGCTACACCTTC. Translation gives CASRNRGRDYGYTF.

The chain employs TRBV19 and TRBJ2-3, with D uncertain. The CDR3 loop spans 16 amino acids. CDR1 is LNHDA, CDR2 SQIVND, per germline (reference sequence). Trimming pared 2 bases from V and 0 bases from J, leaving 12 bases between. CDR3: CASSIQAAPSTDTQYF. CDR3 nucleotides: TGTGCCAGTAGTATACAAGCTGCTCCTAGCACAGATACGCAGTATTTT.

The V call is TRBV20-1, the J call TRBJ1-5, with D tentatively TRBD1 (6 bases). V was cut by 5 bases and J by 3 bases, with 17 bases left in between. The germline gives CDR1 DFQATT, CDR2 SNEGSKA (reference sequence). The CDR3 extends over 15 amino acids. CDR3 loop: CSARGQRPTNQPQHF. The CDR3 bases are TGCAGTGCTCGTGGACAGCGGCCAACCAATCAGCCCCAGCATTTT.

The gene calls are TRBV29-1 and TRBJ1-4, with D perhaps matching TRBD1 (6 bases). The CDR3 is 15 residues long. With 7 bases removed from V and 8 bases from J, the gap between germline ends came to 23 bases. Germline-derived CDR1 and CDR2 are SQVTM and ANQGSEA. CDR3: CSALLGGSRGEKLFF. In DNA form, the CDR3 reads TGCAGCGCCCTTCTCGGGGGCAGTCGAGGGGAAAAACTGTTTTTT.

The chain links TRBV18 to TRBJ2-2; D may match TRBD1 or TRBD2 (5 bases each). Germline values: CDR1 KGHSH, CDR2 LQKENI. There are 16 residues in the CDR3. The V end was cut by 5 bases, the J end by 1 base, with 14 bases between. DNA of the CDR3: TGTGCCAGCTCATCGGCCGGGACGAAGAACACCGGGGAGCTGTTTTTT. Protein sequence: CASSSAGTKNTGELFF.

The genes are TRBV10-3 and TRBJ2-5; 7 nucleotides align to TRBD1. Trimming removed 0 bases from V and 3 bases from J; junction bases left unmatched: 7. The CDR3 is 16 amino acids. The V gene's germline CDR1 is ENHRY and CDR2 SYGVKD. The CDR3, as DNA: TGTGCCATCAGTGAGTCGTTAACCGGGACAGAAGAGACCCAGTACTTC. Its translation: CAISESLTGTEETQYF.

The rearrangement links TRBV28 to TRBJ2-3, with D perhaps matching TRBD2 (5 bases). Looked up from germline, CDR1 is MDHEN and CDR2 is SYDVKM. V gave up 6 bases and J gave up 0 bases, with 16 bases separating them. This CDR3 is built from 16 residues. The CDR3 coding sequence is TGTGCCAGCAGCGAAAGGGCTAGCCGGAGCACAGATACGCAGTATTTT. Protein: CASSERASRSTDTQYF.

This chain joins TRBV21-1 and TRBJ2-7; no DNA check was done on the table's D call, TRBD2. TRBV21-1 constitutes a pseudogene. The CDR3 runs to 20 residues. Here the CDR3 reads CASSRDYCGPVGWWSYEQYF. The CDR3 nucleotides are TGTGCCAGCAGCAGAGATTATTGCGGGCCCGTCGGATGGTGGTCCTACGAGCAGTACTTC.

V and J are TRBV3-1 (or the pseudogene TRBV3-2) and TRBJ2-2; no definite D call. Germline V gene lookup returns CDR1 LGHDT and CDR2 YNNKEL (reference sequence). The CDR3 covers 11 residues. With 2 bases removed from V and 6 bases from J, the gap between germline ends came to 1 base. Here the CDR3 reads CASSQSGELFF. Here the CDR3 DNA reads TGTGCCAGCAGCCAATCCGGGGAGCTGTTTTTT.

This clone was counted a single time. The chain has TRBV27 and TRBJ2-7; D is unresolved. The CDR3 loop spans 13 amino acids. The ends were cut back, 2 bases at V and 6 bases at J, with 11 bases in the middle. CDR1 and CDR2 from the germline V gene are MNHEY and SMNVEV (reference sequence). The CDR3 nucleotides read TGTGCCAGCAGTTTAGGTGTCAGAGCCGAGCAGTACTTC. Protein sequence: CASSLGVRAEQYF.

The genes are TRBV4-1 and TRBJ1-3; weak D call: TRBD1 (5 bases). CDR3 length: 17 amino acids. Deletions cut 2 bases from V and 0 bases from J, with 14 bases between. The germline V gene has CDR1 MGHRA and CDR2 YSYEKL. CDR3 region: CASSQRLGPPSGNTIYF. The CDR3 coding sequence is TGCGCCAGCAGCCAACGGTTGGGACCCCCCTCTGGAAACACCATATATTTT.

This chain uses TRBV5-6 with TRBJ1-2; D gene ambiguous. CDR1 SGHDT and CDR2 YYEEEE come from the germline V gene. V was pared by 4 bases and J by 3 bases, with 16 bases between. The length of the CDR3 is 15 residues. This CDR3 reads CASSPRAVGYYGYTF. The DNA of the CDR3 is TGTGCCAGCAGCCCTAGGGCGGTGGGGTACTATGGCTACACCTTC.

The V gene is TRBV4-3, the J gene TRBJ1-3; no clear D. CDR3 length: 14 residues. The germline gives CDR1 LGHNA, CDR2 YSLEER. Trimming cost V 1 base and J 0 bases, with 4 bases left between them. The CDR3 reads CASSQVSSGNTIYF. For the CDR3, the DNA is TGCGCCAGCAGCCAAGTTAGCTCTGGAAACACCATATATTTT.

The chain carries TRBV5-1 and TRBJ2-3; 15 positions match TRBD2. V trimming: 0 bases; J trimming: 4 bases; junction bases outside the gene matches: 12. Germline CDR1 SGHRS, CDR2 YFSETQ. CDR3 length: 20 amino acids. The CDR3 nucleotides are TGCGCCAGCAGCTTGGTATACCCCGGGACTAGCGGGGGGCCGTCAGATACGCAGTATTTT. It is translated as CASSLVYPGTSGGPSDTQYF.

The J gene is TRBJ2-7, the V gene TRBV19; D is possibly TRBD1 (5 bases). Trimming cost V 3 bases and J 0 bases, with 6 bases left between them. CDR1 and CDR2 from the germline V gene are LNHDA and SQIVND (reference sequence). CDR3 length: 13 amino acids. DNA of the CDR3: TGTGCCAGTAGTATGCAGGGCTCCTACGAGCAGTACTTC. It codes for CASSMQGSYEQYF.

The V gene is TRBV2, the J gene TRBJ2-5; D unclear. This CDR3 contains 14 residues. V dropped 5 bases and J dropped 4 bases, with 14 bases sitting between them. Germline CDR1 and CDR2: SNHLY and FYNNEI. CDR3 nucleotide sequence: TGTGCCAGCAGTTCGACTGGGCCCCCAGAGACCCAGTACTTC. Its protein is CASSSTGPPETQYF. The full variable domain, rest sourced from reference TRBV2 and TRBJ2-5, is EPEVTQTPSHQVTQMGQEVILRCVPISNHLYFYWYRQILGQKVEFLVSFYNNEISEKSEIFDDQFSVERPDGSNFTLKIRSTKLEDSAMYFCASSSTGPPETQYFGPGTRLLVL.